This T cell receptor (beta chain) stems from a study of T cell repertoires in cytomegalovirus infection. Study context: Signatures in public TCR beta sequences pointed to both CMV infection and matching HLA type.

TCRdb reprocessed the reads with MiXCR, giving one entry per CDR3 protein. Here the sample spans 450,000 to 650,000 distinct CDR3 sequences, about 30% being singletons. There are a few counts of this clonotype. CDR3 size: 16 residues. Germline V lookup: CDR1 SGHNT, CDR2 YYREEE (reference sequence). Trimming took 4 bases from V and 5 from J; bases not matched to a gene: 13. This sequence was found in a human donor in good health (CMV status not recorded). Some clones in this sample may be carry-over from other donors' samples. The V and J genes are TRBV5-4 and TRBJ1-2; TRBD1 matches at 8 bases. The sequencing sample was made of PBMCs. DNA of the CDR3: TGTGCCAGCAGCCAGGGGGCCGGCGCCGGTGCTTATGGCTACACCTTC. Protein product: CASSQGAGAGAYGYTF. Drawing the rest from reference TRBV5-4 and TRBJ1-2, the complete variable domain is ETGVTQSPTHLIKTRGQQVTLRCSSQSGHNTVSWYQQALGQGPQFIFQYYREEENGRGNFPPRFSGLQFPNYSSELNVNALELDDSALYLCASSQGAGAGAYGYTFGSGTRLTVV.